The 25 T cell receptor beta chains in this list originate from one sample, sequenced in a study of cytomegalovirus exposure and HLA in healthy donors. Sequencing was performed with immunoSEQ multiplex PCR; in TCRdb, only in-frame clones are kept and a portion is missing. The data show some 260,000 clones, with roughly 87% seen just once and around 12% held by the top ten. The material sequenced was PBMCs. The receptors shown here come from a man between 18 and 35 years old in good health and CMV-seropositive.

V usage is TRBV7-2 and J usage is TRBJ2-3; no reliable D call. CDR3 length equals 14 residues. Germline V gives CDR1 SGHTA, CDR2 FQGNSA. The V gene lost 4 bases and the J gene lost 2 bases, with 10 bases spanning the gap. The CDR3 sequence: CASSSLGPTDTQYF. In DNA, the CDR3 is TGTGCCAGCAGCTCCCTAGGGCCCACAGATACGCAGTATTTT.

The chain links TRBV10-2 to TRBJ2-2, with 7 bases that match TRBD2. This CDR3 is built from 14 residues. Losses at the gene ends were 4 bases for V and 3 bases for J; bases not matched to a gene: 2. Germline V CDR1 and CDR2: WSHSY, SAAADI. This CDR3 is CASSGGLYTGELFF. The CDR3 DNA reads TGCGCCAGCAGTGGGGGACTATACACCGGGGAGCTGTTTTTT.

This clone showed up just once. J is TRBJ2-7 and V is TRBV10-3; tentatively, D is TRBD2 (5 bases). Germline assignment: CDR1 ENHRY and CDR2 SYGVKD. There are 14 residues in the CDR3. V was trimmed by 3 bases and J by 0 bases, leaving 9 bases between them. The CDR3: CAISDSGSSYEQYF. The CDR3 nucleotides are TGTGCCATCAGTGACTCGGGGAGCTCCTACGAGCAGTACTTC.

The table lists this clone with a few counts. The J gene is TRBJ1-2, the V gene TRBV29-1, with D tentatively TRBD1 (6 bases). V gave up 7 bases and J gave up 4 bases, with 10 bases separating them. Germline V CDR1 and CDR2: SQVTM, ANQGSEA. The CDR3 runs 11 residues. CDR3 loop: CSAGTFYGYTF. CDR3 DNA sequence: TGCAGCGCCGGGACATTCTATGGCTACACCTTC.

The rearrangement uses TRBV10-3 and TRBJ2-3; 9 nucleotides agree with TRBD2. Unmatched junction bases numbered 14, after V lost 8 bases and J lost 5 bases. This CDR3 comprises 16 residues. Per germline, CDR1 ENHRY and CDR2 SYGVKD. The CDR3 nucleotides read TGTGCCATCGGGCGACAGGCGGGAGGGCCCGGAGATACGCAGTATTTT. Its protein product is CAIGRQAGGPGDTQYF.

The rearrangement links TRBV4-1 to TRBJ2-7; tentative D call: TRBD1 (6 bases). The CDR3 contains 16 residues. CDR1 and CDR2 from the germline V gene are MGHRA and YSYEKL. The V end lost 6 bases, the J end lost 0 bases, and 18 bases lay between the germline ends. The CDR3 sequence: CASRDLTGTTSYEQYF. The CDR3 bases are TGCGCCAGCAGGGATCTCACCGGGACAACCTCCTACGAGCAGTACTTC.

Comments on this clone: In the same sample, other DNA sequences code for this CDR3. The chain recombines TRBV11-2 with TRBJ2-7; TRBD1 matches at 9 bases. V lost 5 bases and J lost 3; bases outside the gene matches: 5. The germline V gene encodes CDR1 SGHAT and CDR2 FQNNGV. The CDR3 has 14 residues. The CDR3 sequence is CASSLGTGSYEQYF. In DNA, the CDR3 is TGTGCCAGCAGCCTCGGGACAGGGAGCTACGAGCAGTACTTC. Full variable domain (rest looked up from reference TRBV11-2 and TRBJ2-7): EAGVAQSPRYKIIEKRQSVAFWCNPISGHATLYWYQQILGQGPKLLIQFQNNGVVDDSQLPKDRFSAERLKGVDSTLKIQPAKLEDSAVYLCASSLGTGSYEQYFGPGTRLTVT.

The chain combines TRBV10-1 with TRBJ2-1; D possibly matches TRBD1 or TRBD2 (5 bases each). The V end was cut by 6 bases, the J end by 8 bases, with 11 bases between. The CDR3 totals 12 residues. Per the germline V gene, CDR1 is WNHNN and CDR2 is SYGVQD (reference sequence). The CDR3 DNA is TGCGCCAGCAGAGACGAGGGGTATGAGCAGTTCTTC. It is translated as CASRDEGYEQFF.

The CDR3 reads CARPGQGVNTEAFF. The CDR3 DNA follows: TGTGCCAGGCCTGGACAGGGGGTGAACACTGAAGCTTTCTTT. The J gene is TRBJ1-1, the V gene TRBV2, with TRBD1 identical over 10 bases. V lost 9 bases, J lost 0 bases, and 4 bases stayed unmatched. The germline V gene encodes CDR1 SNHLY and CDR2 FYNNEI. This CDR3 comprises 14 residues.

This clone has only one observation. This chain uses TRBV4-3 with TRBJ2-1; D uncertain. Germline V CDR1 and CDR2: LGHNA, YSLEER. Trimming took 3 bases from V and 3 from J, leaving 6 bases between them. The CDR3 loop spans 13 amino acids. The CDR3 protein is CASSHGIYNEQFF. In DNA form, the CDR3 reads TGCGCCAGCAGCCATGGTATCTACAATGAGCAGTTCTTC.

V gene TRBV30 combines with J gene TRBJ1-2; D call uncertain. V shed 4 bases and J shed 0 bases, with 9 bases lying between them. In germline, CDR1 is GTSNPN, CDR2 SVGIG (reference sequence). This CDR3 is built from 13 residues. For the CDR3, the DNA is TGTGCCTGGAATGAACCCTCTAACTATGGCTACACCTTC. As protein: CAWNEPSNYGYTF.

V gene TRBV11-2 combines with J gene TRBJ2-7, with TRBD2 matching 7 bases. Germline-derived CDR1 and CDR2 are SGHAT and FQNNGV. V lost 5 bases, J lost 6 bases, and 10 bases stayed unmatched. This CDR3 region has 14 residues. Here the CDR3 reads CASSALRTRSEQYF. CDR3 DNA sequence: TGTGCCAGCAGCGCCTTAAGGACTAGAAGCGAGCAGTACTTC.

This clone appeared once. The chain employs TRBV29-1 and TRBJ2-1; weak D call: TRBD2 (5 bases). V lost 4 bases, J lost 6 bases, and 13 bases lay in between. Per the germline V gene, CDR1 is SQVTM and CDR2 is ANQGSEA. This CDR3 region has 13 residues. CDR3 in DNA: TGCAGCGTTGTTACGCCTGAGGGCAATGAGCAGTTCTTC. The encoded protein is CSVVTPEGNEQFF.

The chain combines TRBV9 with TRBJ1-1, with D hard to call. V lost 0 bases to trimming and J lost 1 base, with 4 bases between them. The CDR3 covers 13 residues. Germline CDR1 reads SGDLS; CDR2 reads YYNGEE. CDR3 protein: CASSVVSNTEAFF. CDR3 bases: TGTGCCAGCAGCGTAGTCTCGAACACTGAAGCTTTCTTT. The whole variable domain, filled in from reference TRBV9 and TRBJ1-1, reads DSGVTQTPKHLITATGQRVTLRCSPRSGDLSVYWYQQSLDQGLQFLIQYYNGEERAKGNILERFSAQQFPDLHSELNLSSLELGDSALYFCASSVVSNTEAFFGQGTRLTVV.

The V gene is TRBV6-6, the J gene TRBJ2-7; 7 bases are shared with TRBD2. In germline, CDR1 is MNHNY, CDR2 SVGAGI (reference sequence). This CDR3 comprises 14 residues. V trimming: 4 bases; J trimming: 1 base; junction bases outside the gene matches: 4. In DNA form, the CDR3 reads TGTGCCAGCAGTTTGAGAGCGGGATCCTACGAGCAGTACTTC. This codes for CASSLRAGSYEQYF.

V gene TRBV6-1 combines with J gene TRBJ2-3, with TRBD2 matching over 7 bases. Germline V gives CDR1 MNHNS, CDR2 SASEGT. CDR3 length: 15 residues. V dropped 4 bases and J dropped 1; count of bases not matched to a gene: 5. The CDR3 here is CASSVMTSRTDTQYF. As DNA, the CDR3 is TGTGCCAGCAGTGTAATGACTAGCCGCACAGATACGCAGTATTTT.

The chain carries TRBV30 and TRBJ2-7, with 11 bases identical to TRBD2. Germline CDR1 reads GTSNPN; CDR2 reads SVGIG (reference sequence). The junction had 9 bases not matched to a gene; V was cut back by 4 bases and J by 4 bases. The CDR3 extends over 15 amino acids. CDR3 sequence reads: CAWTSGRNLGYEQYF. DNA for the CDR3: TGTGCCTGGACTAGCGGGAGGAACCTGGGGTACGAGCAGTACTTC. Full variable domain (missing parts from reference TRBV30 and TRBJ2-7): SQTIHQWPATLVQPVGSPLSLECTVEGTSNPNLYWYRQAAGRGLQLLFYSVGIGQISSEVPQNLSASRPQDRQFILSSKKLLLSDSGFYLCAWTSGRNLGYEQYFGPGTRLTVT.

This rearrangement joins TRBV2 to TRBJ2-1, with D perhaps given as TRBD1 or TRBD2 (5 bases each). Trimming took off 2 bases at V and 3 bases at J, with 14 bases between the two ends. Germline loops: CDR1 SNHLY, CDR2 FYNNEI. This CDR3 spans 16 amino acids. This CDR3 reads CASSETWGIDYNEQFF. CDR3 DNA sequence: TGTGCCAGCAGTGAAACCTGGGGGATCGACTACAATGAGCAGTTCTTC.

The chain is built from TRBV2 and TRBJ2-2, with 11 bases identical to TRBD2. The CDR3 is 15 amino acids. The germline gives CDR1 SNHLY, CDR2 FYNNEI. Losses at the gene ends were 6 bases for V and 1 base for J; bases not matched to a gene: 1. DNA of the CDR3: TGTGCCAGCAGAACTAGCGGGGGGAACACCGGGGAGCTGTTTTTT. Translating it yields CASRTSGGNTGELFF.

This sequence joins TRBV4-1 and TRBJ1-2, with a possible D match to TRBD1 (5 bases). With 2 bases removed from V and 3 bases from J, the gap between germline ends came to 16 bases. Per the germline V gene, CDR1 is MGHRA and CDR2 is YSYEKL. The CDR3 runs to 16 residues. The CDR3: CASSQTLTGTHYGYTF. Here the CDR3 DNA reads TGCGCCAGCAGCCAAACCCTGACGGGGACTCACTATGGCTACACCTTC.

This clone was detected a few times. This CDR3 reads CASSQGHENTEAFF. CDR3 DNA: TGTGCCAGCAGCCAAGGACACGAGAACACTGAAGCTTTCTTT. The gene calls are TRBV4-2 and TRBJ1-1; no clear D. The CDR3 covers 14 residues. The V end lost 1 base, the J end lost 1 base, and 7 bases lay between the germline ends. Germline loops: CDR1 LGHNA, CDR2 YNFKEQ.

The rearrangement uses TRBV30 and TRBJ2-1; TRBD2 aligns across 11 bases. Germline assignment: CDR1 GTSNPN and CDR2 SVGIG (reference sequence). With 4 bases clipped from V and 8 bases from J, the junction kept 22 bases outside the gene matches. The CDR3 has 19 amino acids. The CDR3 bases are TGTGCCTGGAAACTAGCGGGAGCGATTCGATTGGGTGCTCGGGATGAGCAGTTCTTC. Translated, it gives CAWKLAGAIRLGARDEQFF.

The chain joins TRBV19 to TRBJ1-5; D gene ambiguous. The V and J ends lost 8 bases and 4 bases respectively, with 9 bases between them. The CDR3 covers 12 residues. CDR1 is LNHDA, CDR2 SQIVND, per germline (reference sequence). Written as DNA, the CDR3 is TGTGCCAGTTCTCCTCCGAATCAGCCCCAGCATTTT. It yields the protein CASSPPNQPQHF.

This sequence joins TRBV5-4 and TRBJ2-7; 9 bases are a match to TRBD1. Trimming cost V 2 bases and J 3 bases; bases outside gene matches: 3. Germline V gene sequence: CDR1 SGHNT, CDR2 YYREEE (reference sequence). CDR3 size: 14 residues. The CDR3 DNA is TGTGCCAGCAGCTTATGGGACAGGGTCTACGAGCAGTACTTC. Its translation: CASSLWDRVYEQYF.

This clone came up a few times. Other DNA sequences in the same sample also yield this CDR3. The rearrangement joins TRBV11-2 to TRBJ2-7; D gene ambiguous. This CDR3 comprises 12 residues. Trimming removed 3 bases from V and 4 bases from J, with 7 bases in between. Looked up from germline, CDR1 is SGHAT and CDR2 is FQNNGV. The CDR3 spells CASSLVGYEQYF. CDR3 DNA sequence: TGTGCCAGCAGCTTGGTGGGGTACGAGCAGTACTTC. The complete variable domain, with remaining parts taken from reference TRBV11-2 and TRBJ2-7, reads EAGVAQSPRYKIIEKRQSVAFWCNPISGHATLYWYQQILGQGPKLLIQFQNNGVVDDSQLPKDRFSAERLKGVDSTLKIQPAKLEDSAVYLCASSLVGYEQYFGPGTRLTVT.